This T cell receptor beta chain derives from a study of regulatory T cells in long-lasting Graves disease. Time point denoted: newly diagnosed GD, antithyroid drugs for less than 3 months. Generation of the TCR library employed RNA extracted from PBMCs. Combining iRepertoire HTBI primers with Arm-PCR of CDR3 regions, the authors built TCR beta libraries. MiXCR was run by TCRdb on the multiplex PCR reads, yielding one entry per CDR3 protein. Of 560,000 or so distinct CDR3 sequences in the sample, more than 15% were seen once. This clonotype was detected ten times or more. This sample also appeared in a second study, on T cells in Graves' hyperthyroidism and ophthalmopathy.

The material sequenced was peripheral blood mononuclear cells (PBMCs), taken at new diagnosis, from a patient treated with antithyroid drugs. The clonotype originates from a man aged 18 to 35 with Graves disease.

CDR3 loop: CASSLGQGGYEQFF. In nucleotides, the CDR3 is TGTGCCAGCAGTTTAGGGCAGGGTGGGTATGAGCAGTTCTTC. This chain uses TRBV27 with TRBJ2-1; TRBD1 is a possible D gene (5 bases). V lost 2 bases, J lost 8 bases, and 13 bases lay in between. CDR3 length: 14 residues. Germline V gene data show CDR1 as MNHEY and CDR2 as SMNVEV (reference sequence).